The 23 T cell receptor beta chains in this list originate from one sample, sequenced in a study of blood T cell repertoires in COVID-19. Profiling relied on immunoSEQ multiplex PCR, and the TCRdb table lists in-frame clones only, not all of them. The sample contains 36,000 or so clones, 90% of which appear only once. Sequenced sample: peripheral blood. These receptors came from a human donor in a cohort sampled during active COVID-19.

The rearrangement joins TRBV2 to TRBJ2-2, with TRBD2 identical over 13 bases. V shed 11 bases and J 7 bases; nucleotides not matched to a gene: 10. The germline CDR1 and CDR2 sequences are SNHLY and FYNNEI. The CDR3 sequence is 15 residues long. The DNA for the CDR3 is TGTGCCTCCAGCGGACTAGCGGGAGTGGTCGGGGAGCTGTTTTTT. Translation: CASSGLAGVVGELFF.

The CDR3 DNA follows: TGCACCAGCAGCCCCCGGAACACTGAAGCTTTCTTT. It translates to CTSSPRNTEAFF. The genes are TRBV1 and TRBJ1-1. TRBV1 is recorded as a pseudogene. This CDR3 has 12 amino acids.

The genes are TRBV9 and TRBJ2-6; 7 nucleotides align to TRBD1. Looked up from germline, CDR1 is SGDLS and CDR2 is YYNGEE. This CDR3 is built from 18 residues. Trimming removed 4 bases from V and 0 bases from J; junction bases left unmatched: 10. CDR3 sequence (DNA): TGTGCCAGCAGCCCGGGGCAGGACAGGTCCTCTGGGGCCAACGTCCTGACTTTC. Translation: CASSPGQDRSSGANVLTF.

The V gene is TRBV27, the J gene TRBJ1-2; 10 nucleotides agree with TRBD1. This CDR3 is built from 15 residues. Germline assignment: CDR1 MNHEY and CDR2 SMNVEV (reference sequence). With 4 bases clipped from V and 4 bases from J, the junction kept 6 bases outside the gene matches. CDR3 nucleotide sequence: TGTGCCAGCAGTTCTCCGGGACAGGGGACCTATGGCTACACCTTC. It yields the protein CASSSPGQGTYGYTF.

This rearrangement joins TRBV3-1 (or the pseudogene TRBV3-2) to TRBJ1-2; D unresolved. CDR1 and CDR2 (germline): LGHDT, YNNKEL (reference sequence). The CDR3 length is 15 residues. The germline V and J ends were trimmed by 1 base and 5 bases, with 14 bases remaining between them. The CDR3 sequence: CASSQVGTGGYGYTF. The CDR3 coding sequence is TGTGCCAGCAGCCAAGTTGGTACGGGAGGATATGGCTACACCTTC.

This chain connects TRBV28 to TRBJ2-2; 8 nucleotides line up with TRBD1. Per the germline V gene, CDR1 is MDHEN and CDR2 is SYDVKM. V lost 4 bases to trimming and J lost 1 base; unmatched junction nucleotides: 2. The CDR3 sequence is 15 residues long. CDR3 sequence: CASSSGTGNTGELFF. The CDR3 DNA reads TGTGCCAGCAGTTCCGGGACAGGGAACACCGGGGAGCTGTTTTTT.

With regard to this clone: This sample also contains other DNA sequences that code for the same CDR3. J is TRBJ1-3 and V is TRBV3-1 (or the pseudogene TRBV3-2), with 7 bases fitting TRBD1. Germline V CDR1 and CDR2: LGHDT, YNNKEL (reference sequence). With V trimmed by 4 bases and J by 0 bases, 12 bases remained unmatched. This CDR3 spans 18 amino acids. In DNA, the CDR3 is TGTGCCAGCAGCCCGCCCCGGACAGGTCCATACTCTGGAAACACCATATATTTT. It is translated as CASSPPRTGPYSGNTIYF.

This chain links TRBV19 with TRBJ2-5, with no clear D. Trimming took off 3 bases at V and 2 bases at J, with 13 bases between the two ends. The length of the CDR3 is 15 residues. The V gene's germline CDR1 is LNHDA and CDR2 SQIVND (reference sequence). The CDR3 DNA follows: TGTGCCAGTAGTATGGGCAGGCGAATTCAAGAGACCCAGTACTTC. Translated, it gives CASSMGRRIQETQYF. The variable domain in full, completed from reference TRBV19 and TRBJ2-5, reads DGGITQSPKYLFRKEGQNVTLSCEQNLNHDAMYWYRQDPGQGLRLIYYSQIVNDFQKGDIAEGYSVSREKKESFPLTVTSAQKNPTAFYLCASSMGRRIQETQYFGPGTRLLVL.

The chain joins TRBV5-1 to TRBJ2-7; 12 bases are shared with TRBD2. J was trimmed by 3 bases and V by 4 bases; bases with no gene match: 5. The CDR3 contains 15 residues. Germline V gives CDR1 SGHRS, CDR2 YFSETQ. The CDR3 coding sequence is TGCGCCAGCAGCCCTACTAGCGGGGGGCGCTACGAGCAGTACTTC. As protein: CASSPTSGGRYEQYF. Based on the CDR3 plus reference TRBV5-1 and TRBJ2-7, the full variable domain is KAGVTQTPRYLIKTRGQQVTLSCSPISGHRSVSWYQQTPGQGLQFLFEYFSETQRNKGNFPGRFSGRQFSNSRSEMNVSTLELGDSALYLCASSPTSGGRYEQYFGPGTRLTVT.

This chain uses TRBV4-1 with TRBJ1-2, with 7 bases matching TRBD1. CDR1 and CDR2 from the germline V gene are MGHRA and YSYEKL. V trimming: 4 bases; J trimming: 0 bases; junction bases outside the gene matches: 11. This CDR3 has 17 residues. The CDR3 coding sequence is TGCGCCAGCAGCCTCAAGGGAACAGGGGATTCTAACTATGGCTACACCTTC. It yields the protein CASSLKGTGDSNYGYTF.

The rearrangement links TRBV2 to TRBJ2-5; 15 nucleotides line up with TRBD2. Germline V lookup: CDR1 SNHLY, CDR2 FYNNEI. After removal of 9 bases from V and 5 bases from J, the junction contained 1 base not matched to a gene. The CDR3 has 13 amino acids. The CDR3 nucleotides read TGTGCCAGTGGACTAGCGGGAGGGGAGACCCAGTACTTC. Translating it yields CASGLAGGETQYF.

The chain joins TRBV6-5 to TRBJ2-1; TRBD2 is a possible D gene (5 bases). CDR3 size: 15 residues. V was trimmed by 5 bases and J by 10 bases, leaving 21 bases between them. The germline CDR1 and CDR2 sequences are MNHEY and SVGAGI. This CDR3 reads CASSHRSSTGLEQFF. The DNA for the CDR3 is TGTGCCAGCAGTCACCGATCCTCTACGGGATTAGAGCAGTTCTTC.

J is TRBJ2-1 and V is TRBV5-4; 10 positions agree with TRBD2. This CDR3 spans 17 amino acids. Germline-derived CDR1 and CDR2 are SGHNT and YYREEE (reference sequence). Germline trimming cut 4 bases from V and 7 bases from J; bases unmatched to any gene: 14. In DNA, the CDR3 is TGTGCCAGCAGCCCACACGGCAGGCTAGCGGGAGTTAATGAGCAGTTCTTC. As protein: CASSPHGRLAGVNEQFF.

V and J are TRBV20-1 and TRBJ2-6, with D maybe TRBD2 (7 bases). Trimming removed 3 bases at V and 2 bases at J, with 14 bases between. This CDR3 has 16 residues. CDR1 and CDR2 from the germline V gene are DFQATT and SNEGSKA (reference sequence). CDR3 loop: CSASKGGRPGANVLTF. The CDR3 bases are TGCAGTGCTAGTAAGGGGGGGAGGCCTGGGGCCAACGTCCTGACTTTC.

This chain connects TRBV7-2 to TRBJ2-4; no clear D. Per the germline V gene, CDR1 is SGHTA and CDR2 is FQGNSA. V was clipped by 4 bases and J by 3 bases, with 10 bases between them. The CDR3 has 14 residues. The CDR3 reads CASSYDWYKNIQYF. The CDR3 DNA follows: TGTGCCAGCAGCTACGACTGGTACAAAAACATTCAGTACTTC.

Here the CDR3 DNA reads TGTGCCAGCAGCTTGGTCCGGGACTATACGGACACCATATATTTT. Its protein is CASSLVRDYTDTIYF. This chain uses TRBV7-2 with TRBJ1-3; D possibly corresponds to TRBD1 (5 bases). The V end lost 3 bases, the J end lost 8 bases, and 17 bases lay between the germline ends. There are 15 residues in the CDR3. In germline, CDR1 is SGHTA, CDR2 FQGNSA.

V gene TRBV3-1 (or the pseudogene TRBV3-2) combines with J gene TRBJ1-2; perhaps TRBD1 as D (5 bases). The CDR3 sequence is 16 residues long. Germline V lookup: CDR1 LGHDT, CDR2 YNNKEL (reference sequence). Trimming stripped 0 bases from V and 4 bases from J, with 15 bases between. The chain's CDR3 is CASSQDGWQGGYGYTF. The CDR3 DNA sequence: TGTGCCAGCAGCCAAGACGGTTGGCAGGGAGGCTATGGCTACACCTTC.

The chain links TRBV14 to TRBJ2-3; 9 bases agree with TRBD1. V was pared by 4 bases and J by 2 bases, with 7 bases of the junction left unmatched. This CDR3 contains 16 residues. The V gene's germline CDR1 is SGHDN and CDR2 FVKESK. CDR3 DNA sequence: TGTGCCAGCAGCCCTTTAGGGACAGGGTCCACAGATACGCAGTATTTT. Translation gives CASSPLGTGSTDTQYF.

This chain links TRBV2 with TRBJ2-4; TRBD1 agrees at 9 bases. CDR1 is SNHLY, CDR2 FYNNEI, per germline. With 7 bases clipped from V and 6 bases from J, the junction kept 10 bases outside the gene matches. CDR3 size: 15 residues. CDR3 amino acids: CASTLDRGGGNIQYF. CDR3 coding DNA: TGTGCCAGCACTTTGGACAGGGGCGGGGGAAACATTCAGTACTTC.

This chain uses TRBV11-2 with TRBJ2-7; 7 bases map to TRBD1. The trim removed 4 bases at V and 1 base at J, leaving 10 bases unmatched. Germline V lookup: CDR1 SGHAT, CDR2 FQNNGV. CDR3 length: 16 amino acids. The CDR3 here is CASSSPRDRDSYEQYF. CDR3 DNA: TGTGCCAGCAGCTCCCCCCGTGACAGGGATTCCTACGAGCAGTACTTC.

V is TRBV5-1 and J is TRBJ1-4, with D maybe TRBD1 (5 bases). Germline CDR1 is SGHRS and CDR2 is YFSETQ. Trimming pared 2 bases from V and 3 bases from J, leaving 11 bases between. The CDR3 spans 15 residues. DNA for the CDR3: TGCGCCAGCAGCTTCGACAGCTCCGCTAATGAAAAACTGTTTTTT. Amino acid sequence: CASSFDSSANEKLFF.

The V and J genes are TRBV24-1 and TRBJ2-3; the match to TRBD1 covers 8 bases. Germline V lookup: CDR1 KGHDR, CDR2 SFDVKD. The CDR3 length is 14 residues. Losses at the gene ends were 3 bases for V and 4 bases for J; bases not matched to a gene: 2. In DNA, the CDR3 is TGTGCCACCAGTGATCCGACAGGGGCAGATACGCAGTATTTT. Protein sequence: CATSDPTGADTQYF.

The V gene is TRBV7-6, the J gene TRBJ2-2, with D possibly matching TRBD2 (7 bases). The V end lost 5 bases, the J end lost 0 bases, and 13 bases lay between the germline ends. The CDR3 is made up of 16 amino acids. Germline CDR1 reads SGHVS; CDR2 reads FNYEAQ. This chain's CDR3 is CASSRAGDTNTGELFF. CDR3 coding DNA: TGTGCCAGCAGCCGCGCGGGGGACACGAACACCGGGGAGCTGTTTTTT. The whole variable domain, filled in from reference TRBV7-6 and TRBJ2-2, reads GAGVSQSPRYKVTKRGQDVALRCDPISGHVSLYWYRQALGQGPEFLTYFNYEAQQDKSGLPNDRFSAERPEGSISTLTIQRTEQRDSAMYRCASSRAGDTNTGELFFGEGSRLTVL.